This T cell receptor beta chain was recorded in a study of blood T cell repertoires in COVID-19. Study information: From T cells, B-cell-depleted T cells, or PBMCs came the material, which was cDNA or gDNA.

How the authors handled the data: Counts of nucleated cells, estimated from reference gene primer amplification, were obtained. This table comes from immunoSEQ multiplex PCR, and its TCRdb copy is limited to in-frame clones, with some not included. V and J calls and clone size follow that table, whereas D and trimming were derived from the DNA. Counted here are roughly 380,000 clones, around 85% occurring once; the ten biggest clones make up 3% to 4.5%. The length of the CDR3 is 14 residues. Germline lookup yields CDR1 MDHEN and CDR2 SYDVKM. V lost 6 bases and J lost 2, with 13 bases in between. The chain uses TRBV28 and TRBJ1-2, with D unclear. The clonotype comes from a woman aged 18-29 years with acute or convalescent COVID-19. The sample consisted of peripheral blood. CDR3 sequence reads: CASSPPQVNYGYTF. In DNA form, the CDR3 reads TGTGCCAGCAGCCCGCCTCAGGTCAACTATGGCTACACCTTC.